This T cell receptor (beta chain) was sequenced during a study of T cell responses to AZD1222 COVID-19 vaccine. CDR1 and CDR2 from the germline V gene are SGDLS and YYNGEE. CDR3 size: 18 residues. With V trimmed by 3 bases and J by 6 bases, 10 bases remained unmatched. Some clones are missing from TCRdb's copy, which holds only in-frame ones; the method was immunoSEQ multiplex PCR. The top ten clones hold approximately 5.9% of a sample with about 67,000 clones, about 80% of them seen once. General study results and limits: Per reports, nearly half of all spike-specific TCRs target regions that are unmutated in variants.

Comment on this clone: Its target is not known.

The sequencing here drew on peripheral blood, taken 28 days after the second AZD1222 dose. This TCR came from an adult who received the AZD1222 COVID-19 vaccine. The chain joins TRBV9 to TRBJ2-1; 15 nucleotides line up with TRBD2. For the CDR3, the DNA is TGTGCCAGCAGCGCTCGTGGACTAGCGGGGGGGCCGGGCAATGAGCAGTTCTTC. Residues: CASSARGLAGGPGNEQFF.